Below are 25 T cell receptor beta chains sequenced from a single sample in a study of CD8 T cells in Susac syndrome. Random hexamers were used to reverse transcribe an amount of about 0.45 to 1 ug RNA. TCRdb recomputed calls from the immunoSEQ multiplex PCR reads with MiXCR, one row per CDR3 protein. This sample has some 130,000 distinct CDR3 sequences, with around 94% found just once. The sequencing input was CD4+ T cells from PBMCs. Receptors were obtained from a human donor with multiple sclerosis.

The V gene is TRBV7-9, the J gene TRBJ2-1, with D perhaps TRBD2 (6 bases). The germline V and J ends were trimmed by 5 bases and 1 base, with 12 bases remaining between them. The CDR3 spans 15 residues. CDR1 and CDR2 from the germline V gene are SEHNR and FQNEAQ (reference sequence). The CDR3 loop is CASSLRTTSYNEQFF. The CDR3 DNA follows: TGTGCCAGCAGCCTCCGGACTACTTCCTACAATGAGCAGTTCTTC.

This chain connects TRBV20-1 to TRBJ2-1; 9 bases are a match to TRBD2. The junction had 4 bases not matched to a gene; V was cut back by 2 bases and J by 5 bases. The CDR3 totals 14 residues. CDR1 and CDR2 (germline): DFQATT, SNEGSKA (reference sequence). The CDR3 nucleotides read TGCAGTGCTAGACCCAGCGGGAGGAACAATGAGCAGTTCTTC. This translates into CSARPSGRNNEQFF.

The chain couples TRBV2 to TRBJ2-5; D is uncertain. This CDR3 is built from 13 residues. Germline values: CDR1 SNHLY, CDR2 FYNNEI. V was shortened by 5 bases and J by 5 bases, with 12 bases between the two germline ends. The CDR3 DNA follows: TGTGCCAGCAGTAGGGTCCAGCTGGAGACCCAGTACTTC. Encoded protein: CASSRVQLETQYF.

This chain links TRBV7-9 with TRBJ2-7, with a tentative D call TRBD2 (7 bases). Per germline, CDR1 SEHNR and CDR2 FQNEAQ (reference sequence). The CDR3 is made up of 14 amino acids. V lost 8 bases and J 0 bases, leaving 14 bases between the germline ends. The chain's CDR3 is CASGSRGASYEQYF. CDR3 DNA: TGTGCCAGCGGGTCCCGGGGGGCCTCCTACGAGCAGTACTTC.

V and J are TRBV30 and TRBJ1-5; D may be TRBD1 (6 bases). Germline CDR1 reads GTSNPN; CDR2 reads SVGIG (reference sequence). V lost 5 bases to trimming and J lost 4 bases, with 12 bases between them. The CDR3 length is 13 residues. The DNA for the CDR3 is TGTGCCTGGTCCCGGGACATGAATCAGCCCCAGCATTTT. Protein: CAWSRDMNQPQHF.

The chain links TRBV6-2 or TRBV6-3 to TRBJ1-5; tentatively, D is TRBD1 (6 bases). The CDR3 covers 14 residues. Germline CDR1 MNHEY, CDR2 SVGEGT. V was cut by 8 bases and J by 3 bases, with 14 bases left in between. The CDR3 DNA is TGTGCCAGCTCCTTCCGGACAGACAATCAGCCCCAGCATTTT. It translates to CASSFRTDNQPQHF.

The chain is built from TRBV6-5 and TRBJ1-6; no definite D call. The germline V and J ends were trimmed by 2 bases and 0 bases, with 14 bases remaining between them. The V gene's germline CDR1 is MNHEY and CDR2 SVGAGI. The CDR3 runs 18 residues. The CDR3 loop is CASSYQTHGSSYNSPLHF. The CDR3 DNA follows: TGTGCCAGCAGTTACCAGACGCACGGAAGCTCCTATAATTCACCCCTCCACTTT.

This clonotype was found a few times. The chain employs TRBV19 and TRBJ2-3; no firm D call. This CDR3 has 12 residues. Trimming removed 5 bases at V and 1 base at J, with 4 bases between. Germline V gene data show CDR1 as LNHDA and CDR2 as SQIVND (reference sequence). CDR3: CASSSRTDTQYF. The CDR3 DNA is TGTGCCAGTAGTTCCCGCACAGATACGCAGTATTTT.

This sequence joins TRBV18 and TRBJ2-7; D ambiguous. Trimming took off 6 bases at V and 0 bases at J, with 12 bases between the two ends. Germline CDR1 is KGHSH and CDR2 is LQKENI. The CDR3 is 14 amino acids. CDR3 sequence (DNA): TGTGCCAGCTCGTTGACCCTTAACTCCTACGAGCAGTACTTC. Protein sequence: CASSLTLNSYEQYF.

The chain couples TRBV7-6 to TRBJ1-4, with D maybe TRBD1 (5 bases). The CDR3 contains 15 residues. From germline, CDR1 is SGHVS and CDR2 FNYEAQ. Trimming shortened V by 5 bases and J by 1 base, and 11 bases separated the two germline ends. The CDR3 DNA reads TGTGCCAGCAGCAGGGGAACGTTAACTAATGAAAAACTGTTTTTT. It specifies CASSRGTLTNEKLFF.

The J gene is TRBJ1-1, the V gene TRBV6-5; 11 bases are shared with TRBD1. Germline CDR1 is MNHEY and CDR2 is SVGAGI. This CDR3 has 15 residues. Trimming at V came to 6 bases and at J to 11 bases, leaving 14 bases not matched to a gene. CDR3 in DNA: TGTGCCAGCAGCCTCGGGGGACAGGGGGTCCCAGGGGCTTTCTTT. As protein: CASSLGGQGVPGAFF.

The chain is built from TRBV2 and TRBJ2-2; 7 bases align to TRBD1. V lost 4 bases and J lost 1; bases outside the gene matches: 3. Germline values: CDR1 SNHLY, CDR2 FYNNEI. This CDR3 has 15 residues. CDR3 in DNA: TGTGCCAGCAGTGCCACAGGGGTGAACACCGGGGAGCTGTTTTTT. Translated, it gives CASSATGVNTGELFF.

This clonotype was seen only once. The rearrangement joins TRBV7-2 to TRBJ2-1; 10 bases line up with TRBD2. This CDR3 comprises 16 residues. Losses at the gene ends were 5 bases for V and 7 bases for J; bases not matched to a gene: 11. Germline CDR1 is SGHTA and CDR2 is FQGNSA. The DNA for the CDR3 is TGTGCCAGCAGCGCTCCCCAGCGGGAGGGGAGAAATGAGCAGTTCTTC. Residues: CASSAPQREGRNEQFF.

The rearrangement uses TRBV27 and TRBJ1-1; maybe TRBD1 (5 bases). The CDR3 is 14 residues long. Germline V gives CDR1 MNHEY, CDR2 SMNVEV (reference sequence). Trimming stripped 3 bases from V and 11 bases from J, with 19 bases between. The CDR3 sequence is CASSFLGAKEQAFF. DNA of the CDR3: TGTGCCAGCAGTTTCTTAGGGGCCAAGGAACAGGCTTTCTTT.

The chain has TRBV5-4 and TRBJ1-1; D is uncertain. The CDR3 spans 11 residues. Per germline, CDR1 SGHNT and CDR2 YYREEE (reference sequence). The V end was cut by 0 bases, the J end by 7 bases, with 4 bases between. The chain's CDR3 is CASSLDREAFF. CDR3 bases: TGTGCCAGCAGCTTGGATCGTGAAGCTTTCTTT.

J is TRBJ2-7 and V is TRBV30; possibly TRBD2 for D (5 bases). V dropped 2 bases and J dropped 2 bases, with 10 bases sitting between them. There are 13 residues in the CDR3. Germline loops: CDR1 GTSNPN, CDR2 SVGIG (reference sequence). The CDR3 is CAWSSGSTYEQYF. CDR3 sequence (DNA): TGTGCCTGGAGTTCGGGGTCGACCTACGAGCAGTACTTC.

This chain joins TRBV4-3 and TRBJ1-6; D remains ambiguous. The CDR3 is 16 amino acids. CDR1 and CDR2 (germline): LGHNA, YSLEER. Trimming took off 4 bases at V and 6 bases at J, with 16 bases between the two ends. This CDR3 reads CASSPGPRAPNSPLHF. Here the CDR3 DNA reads TGCGCCAGCAGCCCCGGCCCGAGGGCCCCTAATTCACCCCTCCACTTT.

The CDR3 protein is CASRREGRTGELFF. CDR3 nucleotides: TGTGCCAGCAGACGGGAGGGCCGCACCGGGGAGCTGTTTTTT. The chain combines TRBV6-5 with TRBJ2-2; 8 bases are shared with TRBD2. This CDR3 region has 14 residues. Losses at the gene ends were 6 bases for V and 4 bases for J; bases not matched to a gene: 4. From germline, CDR1 is MNHEY and CDR2 SVGAGI.

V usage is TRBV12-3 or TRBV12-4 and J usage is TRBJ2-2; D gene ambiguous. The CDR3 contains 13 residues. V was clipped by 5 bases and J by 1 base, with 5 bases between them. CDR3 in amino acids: CASSDLNTGELFF. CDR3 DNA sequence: TGTGCCAGCAGTGACTTGAACACCGGGGAGCTGTTTTTT.

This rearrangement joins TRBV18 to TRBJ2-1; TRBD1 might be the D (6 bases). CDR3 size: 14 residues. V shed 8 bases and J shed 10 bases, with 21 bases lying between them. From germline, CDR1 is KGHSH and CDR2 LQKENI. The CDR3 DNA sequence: TGTGCCAGCATCAGTCAGGGGACGGACGCGGAGCAGTTCTTC. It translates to CASISQGTDAEQFF.

The CDR3 loop reads CSARDSPVEQFF. CDR3 nucleotides: TGCAGTGCTAGGGACAGTCCGGTTGAGCAGTTCTTC. The rearrangement joins TRBV20-1 to TRBJ2-1, with a weak D call TRBD1 (6 bases). CDR1 and CDR2 from the germline V gene are DFQATT and SNEGSKA (reference sequence). CDR3 length: 12 residues. Trimming left V 3 bases short and J 9 bases short, with 12 bases between.

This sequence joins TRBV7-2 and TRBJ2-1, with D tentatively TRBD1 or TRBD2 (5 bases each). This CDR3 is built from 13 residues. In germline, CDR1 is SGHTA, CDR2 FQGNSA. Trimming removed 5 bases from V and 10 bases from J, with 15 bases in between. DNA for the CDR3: TGTGCCAGCAGCCCTAGCAGGGATCAAGAGCAGTTCTTC. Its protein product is CASSPSRDQEQFF. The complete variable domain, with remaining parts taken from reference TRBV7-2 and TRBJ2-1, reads GAGVSQSPSNKVTEKGKDVELRCDPISGHTALYWYRQSLGQGLEFLIYFQGNSAPDKSGLPSDRFSAERTGGSVSTLTIQRTQQEDSAVYLCASSPSRDQEQFFGPGTRLTVL.

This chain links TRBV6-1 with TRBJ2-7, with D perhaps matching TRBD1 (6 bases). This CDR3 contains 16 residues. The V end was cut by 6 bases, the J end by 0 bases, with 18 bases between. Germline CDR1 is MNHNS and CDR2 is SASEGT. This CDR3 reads CASSIQGWGISYEQYF. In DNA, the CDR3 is TGTGCCAGCAGCATACAGGGATGGGGTATCTCCTACGAGCAGTACTTC.

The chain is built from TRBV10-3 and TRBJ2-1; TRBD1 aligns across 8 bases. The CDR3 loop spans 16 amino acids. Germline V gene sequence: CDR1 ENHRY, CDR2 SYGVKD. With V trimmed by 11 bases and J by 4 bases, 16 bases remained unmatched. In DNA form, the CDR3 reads TGTGCCTCCGAAGGTCAAGGACAGGGTTTATACAATGAGCAGTTCTTC. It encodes CASEGQGQGLYNEQFF.

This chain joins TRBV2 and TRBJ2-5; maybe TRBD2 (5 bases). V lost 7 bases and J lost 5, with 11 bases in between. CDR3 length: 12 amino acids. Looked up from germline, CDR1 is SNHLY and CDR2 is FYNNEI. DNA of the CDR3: TGTGCCAGCACGGTGGGAGTCGAGACCCAGTACTTC. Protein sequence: CASTVGVETQYF.